What follows are 20 T cell receptor beta chains derived from one specimen sequenced in a study of neurological immune-mediated disorders. A single record per CDR3 protein comes from TCRdb applying MiXCR to the 5' RACE reads. The sample carries fewer than 35,000 distinct CDR3 sequences, about 3% recorded once. Sequencing input: PBMCs. These receptors were obtained from a woman in her 30s with multiple sclerosis.

This clonotype was found a few times. The rearrangement uses TRBV5-1 and TRBJ2-3; D is undetermined. Germline V lookup: CDR1 SGHRS, CDR2 YFSETQ. This CDR3 contains 14 residues. Trimming took off 7 bases at V and 1 base at J, with 13 bases between the two ends. CDR3 residues: CASSPGGGTDTQYF. CDR3 in DNA: TGCGCCAGCTCTCCCGGTGGGGGCACAGATACGCAGTATTTT.

This clonotype was recorded many times. V is TRBV3-1 and J is TRBJ1-2, with D possibly matching TRBD1 (5 bases). This CDR3 contains 17 residues. Between the trimmed V and J ends, which lost 4 bases and 4 bases, there was a span of 22 bases. Germline assignment: CDR1 LGHDT and CDR2 YNNKEL (reference sequence). The CDR3 DNA sequence: TGTGCCAGCAGCCCCCTAAGATCCTTGAGGGACGGCTATGGCTACACCTTC. Protein sequence: CASSPLRSLRDGYGYTF.

This clonotype was seen a handful of times. The V call is TRBV7-3, the J call TRBJ2-6; D remains unclear. Trimming took off 3 bases at V and 7 bases at J, with 7 bases between the two ends. The CDR3 length is 13 residues. The germline V gene has CDR1 SGHTA and CDR2 FQGTGA. The CDR3 DNA sequence: TGTGCCAGCAGCTTCGGACCAGCCAACGTCCTGACTTTC. Amino acids: CASSFGPANVLTF. The complete variable domain, with remaining parts taken from reference TRBV7-3 and TRBJ2-6, reads GAGVSQTPSNKVTEKGKYVELRCDPISGHTALYWYRQSLGQGPEFLIYFQGTGAADDSGLPNDRFFAVRPEGSVSTLKIQRTERGDSAVYLCASSFGPANVLTFGAGSRLTVL.

This clonotype occurred many times. The rearrangement links TRBV20-1 to TRBJ1-2; 7 bases fit TRBD1. Trimming cost V 1 base and J 4 bases; bases outside gene matches: 12. The CDR3 is 16 residues long. Germline V gene lookup returns CDR1 DFQATT and CDR2 SNEGSKA (reference sequence). This CDR3 reads CSARASTGSFGYGYTF. In DNA, the CDR3 is TGCAGTGCTAGAGCCTCGACAGGGTCATTCGGCTATGGCTACACCTTC.

This clonotype was observed many times. The chain uses TRBV3-1 and TRBJ1-1, with D hard to call. There are 12 residues in the CDR3. V dropped 6 bases and J dropped 0 bases, with 5 bases sitting between them. Per germline, CDR1 LGHDT and CDR2 YNNKEL (reference sequence). The CDR3 region has the DNA TGTGCCAGCAGTTCCGTGAACACTGAAGCTTTCTTT. It translates to CASSSVNTEAFF.

This clonotype showed up many times. CDR3 in amino acids: CASSLEGIGHEKLFF. The CDR3 nucleotides read TGCGCCAGCAGCTTGGAGGGGATCGGGCACGAAAAACTGTTTTTT. The gene calls are TRBV5-1 and TRBJ1-4; a weak D match, TRBD1 (5 bases). The germline gives CDR1 SGHRS, CDR2 YFSETQ. The CDR3 sequence is 15 residues long. Deletions cut 0 bases from V and 8 bases from J, with 14 bases between. The full variable domain, in which reference TRBV5-1 and TRBJ1-4 provide the parts outside the CDR3, is KAGVTQTPRYLIKTRGQQVTLSCSPISGHRSVSWYQQTPGQGLQFLFEYFSETQRNKGNFPGRFSGRQFSNSRSEMNVSTLELGDSALYLCASSLEGIGHEKLFFGSGTQLSVL.

This clonotype showed up many times. The chain links TRBV6-5 to TRBJ2-7, with TRBD1 as a possible D gene (6 bases). Trimming shortened V by 4 bases and J by 4 bases, and 14 bases separated the two germline ends. The germline V gene has CDR1 MNHEY and CDR2 SVGAGI. CDR3 length: 14 residues. CDR3: CASSSGRGFYEQYF. The CDR3 region has the DNA TGTGCCAGCAGTTCGGGCAGGGGATTTTACGAGCAGTACTTC.

This clonotype was seen repeatedly, ten times or more. The chain is built from TRBV6-5 and TRBJ1-2, with 8 bases fitting TRBD1. The trim removed 7 bases at V and 8 bases at J, leaving 9 bases unmatched. The germline gives CDR1 MNHEY, CDR2 SVGAGI. The CDR3 contains 13 residues. The CDR3 sequence is CASTQQGVWGYTF. The CDR3, as DNA: TGTGCCAGCACCCAACAGGGGGTCTGGGGCTACACCTTC.

The table lists this clonotype with many counts. The chain joins TRBV20-1 to TRBJ2-3, with 13 bases matching TRBD2. J lost 4 bases, V lost 3 bases, and 1 base had no gene match. In germline, CDR1 is DFQATT, CDR2 SNEGSKA (reference sequence). This CDR3 spans 14 amino acids. The CDR3 protein is CSARGTSGADTQYF. The CDR3, as DNA: TGCAGTGCTAGGGGGACTAGCGGGGCAGATACGCAGTATTTT.

In its sample, this clonotype was seen many times. At one end, the junction sequence differs from germline, possibly due to a read error. The chain links TRBV12-3 or TRBV12-4 to TRBJ1-5; TRBD1 might be the D (6 bases). The length of the CDR3 is 14 residues. CDR3 DNA sequence: TGTGCCAGCAGTATCACCTCAGGGGATCAGCCCCAGAATTTT. Its protein is CASSITSGDQPQNF.

This clonotype was detected many times. The chain uses TRBV28 and TRBJ1-1, with D perhaps TRBD1 (5 bases). V was clipped by 6 bases and J by 5 bases, with 22 bases between them. This CDR3 has 16 amino acids. Germline CDR1 reads MDHEN; CDR2 reads SYDVKM. The CDR3 DNA reads as TGTGCCAGCAGGCCTGGGACTATCCGAGTAAGGACTGAAGCTTTCTTT. Translated, it gives CASRPGTIRVRTEAFF.

The table lists this clonotype with many counts. This chain links TRBV5-1 with TRBJ2-7; tentatively, D is TRBD1 or TRBD2 (6 bases each). V was pared by 4 bases and J by 7 bases, with 15 bases between. Germline lookup yields CDR1 SGHRS and CDR2 YFSETQ. This CDR3 has 13 residues. The CDR3 DNA sequence: TGCGCCAGCAGCCATGGTGGGGGGCAAGAGCAGTACTTC. Residues: CASSHGGGQEQYF.

This clonotype was counted many times. The rearrangement joins TRBV5-1 to TRBJ2-3; tentatively, D is TRBD1 (6 bases). Trimming left V 7 bases short and J 2 bases short, with 20 bases between. CDR3 length: 16 residues. Germline CDR1 reads SGHRS; CDR2 reads YFSETQ. CDR3 loop: CASGRTGKGHTDTQYF. Here the CDR3 DNA reads TGCGCCAGCGGCAGAACAGGGAAGGGTCACACAGATACGCAGTATTTT. Full variable domain (missing parts from reference TRBV5-1 and TRBJ2-3): KAGVTQTPRYLIKTRGQQVTLSCSPISGHRSVSWYQQTPGQGLQFLFEYFSETQRNKGNFPGRFSGRQFSNSRSEMNVSTLELGDSALYLCASGRTGKGHTDTQYFGPGTRLTVL.

This clonotype was counted ten times or more. For the CDR3, the DNA is TGTGCCAGCGGAAAGAGACAGGGCCTAAACACCGGGGAGCTGTTTTTT. Amino acids: CASGKRQGLNTGELFF. V and J are TRBV12-3 or TRBV12-4 and TRBJ2-2; TRBD1 aligns across 7 bases. V lost 8 bases, J lost 2 bases, and 11 bases stayed unmatched. The CDR3 consists of 16 residues.

At least ten counts were recorded for this clonotype. The CDR3 region has the DNA TGTGCCAGCAGCTGGAATCCCAAAAACATTCAGTACTTC. Protein: CASSWNPKNIQYF. This chain uses TRBV7-8 with TRBJ2-4, with no clear D. This CDR3 region has 13 residues. Between the trimmed V and J ends, which lost 4 bases and 2 bases, there was a span of 6 bases. Per the germline V gene, CDR1 is SGHVS and CDR2 is FQNEAQ.

Many counts were recorded for this clonotype. The rearrangement joins TRBV5-1 to TRBJ2-7; unclear D gene. Germline V gene lookup returns CDR1 SGHRS and CDR2 YFSETQ. V lost 0 bases and J lost 0, with 7 bases in between. The CDR3 length is 14 residues. CDR3 residues: CASSLGPSSYEQYF. The CDR3 nucleotides are TGCGCCAGCAGCTTGGGCCCCAGCTCCTACGAGCAGTACTTC.

In this sample, this clonotype turned up many times. The chain employs TRBV20-1 and TRBJ1-5; TRBD1 might be the D (6 bases). V was shortened by 3 bases and J by 1 base, with 13 bases between the two germline ends. The germline CDR1 and CDR2 sequences are DFQATT and SNEGSKA (reference sequence). The CDR3 covers 15 residues. The CDR3 here is CSASFSGQSNQPQHF. CDR3 in DNA: TGCAGTGCTAGTTTTTCGGGACAAAGCAATCAGCCCCAGCATTTT.

In this sample, this clonotype turned up many times. J is TRBJ2-5 and V is TRBV28, with 13 nucleotides matching TRBD2. The CDR3 totals 14 residues. Germline lookup yields CDR1 MDHEN and CDR2 SYDVKM. The V gene end was trimmed by 6 bases and the J gene end by 7 bases; junction bases not matched to a gene: 5. In nucleotides, the CDR3 is TGTGCCAGCAGAACGGGACTAGCGGGAATGACCCAGTACTTC. Translated, it gives CASRTGLAGMTQYF.

The table lists this clonotype with many counts. The gene calls are TRBV5-6 and TRBJ2-3, with D perhaps matching TRBD2 (6 bases). Between the trimmed V and J ends, which lost 5 bases and 8 bases, there was a span of 12 bases. The length of the CDR3 is 12 residues. The germline V gene encodes CDR1 SGHDT and CDR2 YYEEEE. The CDR3 sequence is CASSSTSSTQYF. In DNA, the CDR3 is TGTGCCAGCAGTTCGACTAGTTCTACGCAGTATTTT.

The V call is TRBV20-1, the J call TRBJ1-6, with 7 bases matching TRBD1. This CDR3 region has 15 residues. The ends lost 6 bases at V and 7 bases at J; junction bases unmatched: 12. Germline values: CDR1 DFQATT, CDR2 SNEGSKA (reference sequence). DNA for the CDR3: TGCAGTGCCAGACCAGGGGGTAGATCAAATTCACCCCTCCACTTT. Encoded protein: CSARPGGRSNSPLHF.